This passage covers 5 T cell receptor beta chains from one sample sequenced in a study of Ad26.COV2.S vaccination and SARS-CoV-2 variants. Produced via immunoSEQ multiplex PCR; TCRdb's table is partial and in-frame only. The table includes more than 350,000 clones, approximately 92% detected once. The sample's treatment: 15 to 20 received Ad26.COV2.S at low or high dose, single or two shots; about 5 received placebo; per-sample allocation not given. Sampling took place 63 days after the first vaccine or placebo injection. Sample: peripheral blood, taken in a trial of Ad26.COV2.S vaccine versus placebo. The source of these receptors is a person between 18 and 65 years old who received the Ad26.COV2.S COVID-19 vaccine or a placebo.

The J gene is TRBJ2-1, the V gene TRBV5-1; the D is unclear. From germline, CDR1 is SGHRS and CDR2 YFSETQ. The CDR3 extends over 14 amino acids. V was trimmed by 0 bases and J by 6 bases, leaving 10 bases between them. In nucleotides, the CDR3 is TGCGCCAGCAGCTTGGCAGTGTCGGGCAATGAGCAGTTCTTC. It codes for CASSLAVSGNEQFF.

The sample holds one count of this clone. The V and J genes are TRBV19 and TRBJ2-7, with 7 bases identical to TRBD1. Germline CDR1 and CDR2: LNHDA and SQIVND (reference sequence). The CDR3 length is 14 residues. V dropped 4 bases and J dropped 0; count of bases not matched to a gene: 3. The CDR3 region is CASSRGTDSYEQYF. The CDR3 DNA follows: TGTGCCAGTAGTAGGGGGACAGACTCCTACGAGCAGTACTTC.

The chain has TRBV6-5 and TRBJ1-2; a weak D match, TRBD1 (5 bases). This CDR3 region has 14 residues. CDR1 MNHEY and CDR2 SVGAGI come from the germline V gene. The V end was cut by 5 bases, the J end by 4 bases, with 14 bases between. The CDR3 is CASSPQGFVYGYTF. As DNA, the CDR3 is TGTGCCAGCAGTCCCCAGGGTTTCGTCTATGGCTACACCTTC.

This sequence joins TRBV10-2 and TRBJ1-2; the match to TRBD1 covers 9 bases. There are 17 residues in the CDR3. Per germline, CDR1 WSHSY and CDR2 SAAADI. The junction had 12 bases not matched to a gene; V was cut back by 3 bases and J by 4 bases. This chain's CDR3 is CASSDRDRAPPSYGYTF. DNA for the CDR3: TGCGCCAGCAGTGACCGGGACAGGGCCCCTCCCTCCTATGGCTACACCTTC.

V usage is TRBV6-5 and J usage is TRBJ2-7; D not resolved. V gave up 6 bases and J gave up 2 bases, with 17 bases separating them. This CDR3 has 15 residues. Germline V gene sequence: CDR1 MNHEY, CDR2 SVGAGI. For the CDR3, the DNA is TGTGCCAGCAGCACCGGACCTAACTGGGCCTACGAGCAGTACTTC. It encodes CASSTGPNWAYEQYF.